The rows below give T cell receptor beta chains drawn from one sample of a study of blood T cell repertoires in COVID-19. Sequenced by immunoSEQ multiplex PCR; TCRdb stores in-frame clones only, minus some. Here the sample spans about 380,000 clones, 88% being singletons. Input material: PBMCs or T cells enriched from blood (not recorded which). The receptor source for this set is a woman between 18 and 29 years old who had recovered from COVID-19. Each CDR3 is given with its conserved first and last residue. Each record gives: CDR3 DNA, CDR3 protein, V gene, clone size, J gene, D gene. The D gene is left open where the match is weak. Clone size is not always given. Where it is, it says once, few, many or a class for expanded clones.

DNA: TGTGCCAGCAGCTCCACTCGGGCCTACGAGCAGTACTTC; CDR3: CASSSTRAYEQYF; V: TRBV7-9; size: .; J: TRBJ2-7; D: .
DNA: TGTGCCAGCTCACCACAGTCGGTAGCGATGAACACTGAAGCTTTCTTT; CDR3: CASSPQSVAMNTEAFF; V: TRBV18; size: few; J: TRBJ1-1; D: .
DNA: TGTGCCACCAGAGATCCCCCGAGGACGGGGGGACGTTACGAGCAGTACTTC; CDR3: CATRDPPRTGGRYEQYF; V: TRBV24-1; size: .; J: TRBJ2-7; D: TRBD2
DNA: TGTGCCAGCAGCTTATTGCGGCCGGGGACCGGGGAGCTGTTTTTT; CDR3: CASSLLRPGTGELFF; V: TRBV7-3; size: .; J: TRBJ2-2; D: .
DNA: TGTGCCAGCAGCCTCAGGACAGGGGGCCTGATCGGTGGCTACACCTTC; CDR3: CASSLRTGGLIGGYTF; V: TRBV5-6; size: .; J: TRBJ1-2; D: TRBD1
DNA: TGTGCCAGCAGCTTGTGGGCCAATGAGCAGTTCTTC; CDR3: CASSLWANEQFF; V: TRBV5-5; size: .; J: TRBJ2-1; D: .
DNA: TGTGCCAGCAGTGCTACAGGGAGCCCTAACTATGGCTACACCTTC; CDR3: CASSATGSPNYGYTF; V: TRBV2; size: .; J: TRBJ1-2; D: .
DNA: TGTGCCAGCAGCTTAGTCACAGGGGGGCCCTACGAGCAGTACTTC; CDR3: CASSLVTGGPYEQYF; V: TRBV7-2; size: .; J: TRBJ2-7; D: TRBD1
DNA: TGTGCCAGTAGTGAGGCAGGAGGTCGGAATGAGCAGTTCTTC; CDR3: CASSEAGGRNEQFF; V: TRBV19; size: once; J: TRBJ2-1; D: .
DNA: TGTGCCATCAGTAACCGGGACAGGGTCCCCTACGAGCAGTACTTC; CDR3: CAISNRDRVPYEQYF; V: TRBV10-3; size: .; J: TRBJ2-7; D: TRBD1
DNA: TGTGCCAGCTCACGGCCGGGACAGCAGTCTTACGAGCAGTACTTC; CDR3: CASSRPGQQSYEQYF; V: TRBV18; size: .; J: TRBJ2-7; D: TRBD1
DNA: TGTGCCAGCTCAGGGAACCAGAACACTGAAGCTTTCTTT; CDR3: CASSGNQNTEAFF; V: TRBV12-3/TRBV12-4; size: once; J: TRBJ1-1; D: .
DNA: TGTGCCAGTAGTATAACGGTTATCTCATCGGGGAAGTCCTACGAGCAGTACTTC; CDR3: CASSITVISSGKSYEQYF; V: TRBV19; size: .; J: TRBJ2-7; D: .
DNA: TGTGCCAGCAGCTCAATAGGGGAGGGCACTGAAGCTTTCTTT; CDR3: CASSSIGEGTEAFF; V: TRBV9; size: .; J: TRBJ1-1; D: .
DNA: TGTGCCAGCAGTGAAGAGGCTAGCGGGGGGGCAGATACGCAGTATTTT; CDR3: CASSEEASGGADTQYF; V: TRBV6-4; size: .; J: TRBJ2-3; D: TRBD2
DNA: TGTGCCAGCAGCGAGGACTTCATGAACACTGAAGCTTTCTTT; CDR3: CASSEDFMNTEAFF; V: TRBV2; size: .; J: TRBJ1-1; D: .
DNA: TGCGCCAGCAGCCAGGGGCAGGGGGCAGTCGGGGAGCTGTTTTTT; CDR3: CASSQGQGAVGELFF; V: TRBV4-1; size: .; J: TRBJ2-2; D: TRBD1
DNA: TGTGCCAGCAGCCGCAGGGGATCACCCCTCCACTTT; CDR3: CASSRRGSPLHF; V: TRBV28; size: .; J: TRBJ1-6; D: .
DNA: TGTGCCAGCAGTTTCCTGGGGATTGTAGCGGGGGGAAAAGAGACCCAGTACTTC; CDR3: CASSFLGIVAGGKETQYF; V: TRBV28; size: .; J: TRBJ2-5; D: TRBD2
DNA: TGTGCCAGCTCACCACCGAGCCAGGGGAATACTAACTATGGCTACACCTTC; CDR3: CASSPPSQGNTNYGYTF; V: TRBV18; size: .; J: TRBJ1-2; D: .
DNA: TGTGCCAGCAGTGAGGCCTATGGCTACACCTTC; CDR3: CASSEAYGYTF; V: TRBV25-1; size: .; J: TRBJ1-2; D: .
DNA: TGTGCCAGCAGTGCCCGAGGAGCTAACACTGAAGCTTTCTTT; CDR3: CASSARGANTEAFF; V: TRBV2; size: .; J: TRBJ1-1; D: .
DNA: TGTGCCAGTGTTTTTGGGCCCAATCAGCCCCAGCATTTT; CDR3: CASVFGPNQPQHF; V: TRBV19; size: .; J: TRBJ1-5; D: .
DNA: TGTGCCAGCAGCGGGACTAGCGGGGGGGCTCGAAGCTCCTACAATGAGCAGTTCTTC; CDR3: CASSGTSGGARSSYNEQFF; V: TRBV5-4; size: few; J: TRBJ2-1; D: TRBD2
DNA: TGTGCCAGCAGTGACCAGTCGGGACTAAAGGACACTGAAGCTTTCTTT; CDR3: CASSDQSGLKDTEAFF; V: TRBV6-4; size: .; J: TRBJ1-1; D: .
DNA: TGTGCCAGCAGTTGGACTAGCGGGGGGTCCTACGAGCAGTTCTTC; CDR3: CASSWTSGGSYEQFF; V: TRBV2; size: .; J: TRBJ2-1; D: TRBD2
DNA: TGTGCCAGCAGCTTAGTCCAACGAGTTCCAGAGACCCAGTACTTC; CDR3: CASSLVQRVPETQYF; V: TRBV7-9; size: .; J: TRBJ2-5; D: .
DNA: TGTGCCAGTAGTATAGAAGCGATCACTGAAGCTTTCTTT; CDR3: CASSIEAITEAFF; V: TRBV19; size: .; J: TRBJ1-1; D: .
DNA: TGTGCCAGCAGTTACCAGACAGGAGGCTACACCTTC; CDR3: CASSYQTGGYTF; V: TRBV6-5; size: .; J: TRBJ1-2; D: .
DNA: TGTGCCAGTAGTCGGACAGCAAATTCACCCCTCCACTTT; CDR3: CASSRTANSPLHF; V: TRBV19; size: once; J: TRBJ1-6; D: .
DNA: TGCGCCAGCAGCCAAACAGGGGCCTATGGCTACACCTTC; CDR3: CASSQTGAYGYTF; V: TRBV4-1; size: .; J: TRBJ1-2; D: TRBD1
DNA: TGTGCCACCAGTGATATCCCCCCACAGCCCGGCGAGCAGTTCTTC; CDR3: CATSDIPPQPGEQFF; V: TRBV24-1; size: .; J: TRBJ2-1; D: .
DNA: TGTGCCAGTAGGGGACAGGGTTGGGAGCTGTTTTTT; CDR3: CASRGQGWELFF; V: TRBV19; size: few; J: TRBJ2-2; D: TRBD1
DNA: TGTGCCAGCATGGTACAGGGGGCCGGGAGCTACACCTTC; CDR3: CASMVQGAGSYTF; V: TRBV6-5; size: .; J: TRBJ1-2; D: TRBD1
DNA: TGTGCCAGCAGTGAAAGAGGGACAGGGGGAACCATATATTTT; CDR3: CASSERGTGGTIYF; V: TRBV6-1; size: .; J: TRBJ1-3; D: TRBD1
DNA: TGTGCCAGCAGCAAAACAGGGGAGGATCAGCCCCAGCATTTT; CDR3: CASSKTGEDQPQHF; V: TRBV9; size: .; J: TRBJ1-5; D: TRBD1
DNA: TGCGCCAGCAGCCAAAGGACTAGCTGGGGGCCCGATACGCAGTATTTT; CDR3: CASSQRTSWGPDTQYF; V: TRBV4-1; size: many; J: TRBJ2-3; D: TRBD2
DNA: TGCGCCAGCAGCTCCAAAGGGGGGGCTAACACTGAAGCTTTCTTT; CDR3: CASSSKGGANTEAFF; V: TRBV5-1; size: .; J: TRBJ1-1; D: .
DNA: TGTGCCAGCAGCCTGGGACAGGGCGGCGAGCAGTACTTC; CDR3: CASSLGQGGEQYF; V: TRBV6-5; size: .; J: TRBJ2-7; D: TRBD1
DNA: TGTGCCAGCAGTTACAGCCAGGGGCGAACCTACGAGCAGTACTTC; CDR3: CASSYSQGRTYEQYF; V: TRBV6-2/TRBV6-3; size: once; J: TRBJ2-7; D: .
DNA: TGTGCCAGCAGCCCATGGGACAGGACGGGTCAGCCCCAGCATTTT; CDR3: CASSPWDRTGQPQHF; V: TRBV5-6; size: .; J: TRBJ1-5; D: TRBD1
DNA: TGTGCCAGCAGCCAGCAGGGGAGTTCACCCCTCCACTTT; CDR3: CASSQQGSSPLHF; V: TRBV3-1/TRBV3-2; size: .; J: TRBJ1-6; D: .
DNA: TGTGCCAGCAGGCGACTAGCGGCCTACGAGCAGTACTTC; CDR3: CASRRLAAYEQYF; V: TRBV6-5; size: .; J: TRBJ2-7; D: TRBD2
DNA: TGTGCCAGCAGCTTAGCTGGGGGACAGATGAACACTGAAGCTTTCTTT; CDR3: CASSLAGGQMNTEAFF; V: TRBV7-9; size: .; J: TRBJ1-1; D: TRBD1
DNA: TGTGCCACCAGCAGAGATTACCTAGCGGGGTCCGAGCAGTACTTC; CDR3: CATSRDYLAGSEQYF; V: TRBV15; size: .; J: TRBJ2-7; D: TRBD2
DNA: TGTGCCATCAGTGAGAGGCAGGTAGCTAACTATGGCTACACCTTC; CDR3: CAISERQVANYGYTF; V: TRBV10-3; size: .; J: TRBJ1-2; D: .
DNA: TGTGCCAGCACCAAGGCGGGGCCAGGGAATCAGCCCCAGCATTTT; CDR3: CASTKAGPGNQPQHF; V: TRBV7-9; size: .; J: TRBJ1-5; D: .
DNA: TGTGCCAGCAGCAACCGGGACACAGGAGAGACCCAGTACTTC; CDR3: CASSNRDTGETQYF; V: TRBV5-4; size: .; J: TRBJ2-5; D: .
DNA: TGCGCCAGCAGCCCTGGGGGCCTAGCGGGGGAGACCCAGTACTTC; CDR3: CASSPGGLAGETQYF; V: TRBV5-1; size: .; J: TRBJ2-5; D: TRBD2
DNA: TGCAGCGTTGAAGCCCCAGGGGACGTCATGAACACTGAAGCTTTCTTT; CDR3: CSVEAPGDVMNTEAFF; V: TRBV29-1; size: .; J: TRBJ1-1; D: .